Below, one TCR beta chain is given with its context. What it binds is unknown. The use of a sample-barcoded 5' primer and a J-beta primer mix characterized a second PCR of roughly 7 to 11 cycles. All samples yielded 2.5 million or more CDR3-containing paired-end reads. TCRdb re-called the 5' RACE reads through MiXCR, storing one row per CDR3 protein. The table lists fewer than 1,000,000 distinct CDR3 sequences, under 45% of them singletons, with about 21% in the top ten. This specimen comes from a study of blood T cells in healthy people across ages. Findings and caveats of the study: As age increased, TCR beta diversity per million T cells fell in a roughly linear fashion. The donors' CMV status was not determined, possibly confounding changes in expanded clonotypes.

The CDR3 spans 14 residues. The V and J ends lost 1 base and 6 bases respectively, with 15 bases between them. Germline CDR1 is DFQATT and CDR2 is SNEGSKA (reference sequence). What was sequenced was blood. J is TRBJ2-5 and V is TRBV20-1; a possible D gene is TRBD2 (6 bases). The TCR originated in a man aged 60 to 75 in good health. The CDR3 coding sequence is TGCAGTGCTAGAGCCGGGACTGATTTAAAGACCCAGTACTTC. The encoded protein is CSARAGTDLKTQYF.